This is a list of T cell receptor beta chains from one sample in a study of T cells in Graves' hyperthyroidism and ophthalmopathy. TCRdb reprocessed the multiplex PCR reads with MiXCR, giving one entry per CDR3 protein. The top ten hold 26% of the sample, which has about 520,000 distinct CDR3 sequences, about a fifth seen once. The specimen was blood. These receptors all stem from a man in his late teens or twenties with Graves' hyperthyroidism. Both conserved end residues are part of each CDR3. The D gene is left open where the match is weak. Expanded clones are given a class, and other clones once, few, many or no size at all.

-	TRBV7-2	-	TRBJ2-7	TGTGCCAGCAGCCCGACTGGCCCCTCCGAGCAGTACTTC	CASSPTGPSEQYF
many	TRBV15	-	TRBJ1-1	TGTGCCACCAGCAGAGATGGCGGCCGCTGGGCTTTCTTT	CATSRDGGRWAFF
many	TRBV27	-	TRBJ2-5	TGTGCCAGCAGTCCCCGTCGGTCACAAGAGACCCAGTACTTC	CASSPRRSQETQYF
many	TRBV28	-	TRBJ2-5	TGTGCCAGCAGGGACGTTCAAGAGACCCAGTACTTC	CASRDVQETQYF
many	TRBV19	-	TRBJ1-1	TGTGCCAGTAGTATGGTAGGGGATCCTCCGACAACTGAAGCTTTCTTT	CASSMVGDPPTTEAFF
-	TRBV2	-	TRBJ1-1	TGTGCCAGCAGTGGGCGGCTCCTATATCGGACTGAAGCTTTCTTT	CASSGRLLYRTEAFF
many	TRBV7-2	TRBD2	TRBJ2-5	TGTGCCAGCAGCTTACGCGCGGGGGGCAGAGAGACCCAGTACTTC	CASSLRAGGRETQYF
-	TRBV2	-	TRBJ2-7	TGTGCCAGCAGTTACCCTAACAGGGTTTTCTACGAGCAGTACTTC	CASSYPNRVFYEQYF
many	TRBV28	-	TRBJ1-5	TGTGCCAGCAGTTTGAAAGGGTATAGCAATCAGCCCCAGCATTTT	CASSLKGYSNQPQHF
-	TRBV11-2	-	TRBJ2-6	TGTGCCAGCAGCCAAAGGACTAAAGGATATTCTGGGGCCAACGTCCTGACTTTC	CASSQRTKGYSGANVLTF
many	TRBV6-2/TRBV6-3	TRBD1	TRBJ1-1	TGTGCCAGCAGTCGGTCCAGGGGGCAGACTGAAGCTTTCTTT	CASSRSRGQTEAFF
many	TRBV7-8	-	TRBJ1-1	TGTGCCAGCAATCCATGGGGGGGCACTGAAGCTTTCTTT	CASNPWGGTEAFF
many	TRBV29-1	-	TRBJ2-7	TGCAGCGTTGAGGGACTGATGAGGGAGCAGTACTTC	CSVEGLMREQYF
many	TRBV19	-	TRBJ1-1	TGTGCCAGTAGCCTGAAGCAGTGGACGAACACTGAAGCTTTCTTT	CASSLKQWTNTEAFF
many	TRBV28	-	TRBJ2-7	TGTGCCAGCAGTTTATTCGGCTTAAACTACGAGCAGTACTTC	CASSLFGLNYEQYF
many	TRBV20-1	-	TRBJ2-4	TGCAGTGCTAGCCCCTCTGGGGGCGACATTCAGTACTTC	CSASPSGGDIQYF
-	TRBV20-1	-	TRBJ2-7	TGCAGTGCTAGGGGACCTCTAGACTACGAGCAGTACTTC	CSARGPLDYEQYF
-	TRBV4-2	TRBD1	TRBJ1-6	TGTGCCAGCAGCCGGGACAGAGCATATAATTCACCCCTCCACTTT	CASSRDRAYNSPLHF
few	TRBV20-1	TRBD1	TRBJ2-5	TGCAGTGCTATAAACAGGGGACAAGAGACCCAGTACTTC	CSAINRGQETQYF
many	TRBV28	-	TRBJ1-2	TGTGCCAGCAGCACGGCGGGACCGACTAACTATGGCTACACCTTC	CASSTAGPTNYGYTF
many	TRBV19	-	TRBJ1-1	TGTGCCAGTAGTCCCCGGGTTACGGTACAGGGAGGTAACACTGAAGCTTTCTTT	CASSPRVTVQGGNTEAFF
few	TRBV5-1	-	TRBJ2-5	TGCGCCAGCAGCGCGGACAGAGTTCAAGAGACCCAGTACTTC	CASSADRVQETQYF
many	TRBV10-3	-	TRBJ1-1	TGTGCCATCAGTGACGGGCTGAACACTGAAGCTTTCTTT	CAISDGLNTEAFF
many	TRBV9	TRBD1	TRBJ2-5	TGTGCCAGCAGCTTATCGACAGGGGCCAAGGGAGAGACCCAGTACTTC	CASSLSTGAKGETQYF
few	TRBV5-1	TRBD1	TRBJ2-7	TGCGCCAGCAGCGCCGTGGGACAGGGAAAAAACGAGCAGTACTTC	CASSAVGQGKNEQYF
few	TRBV30	-	TRBJ1-2	TGTGCCTGGAGTCCCCCGGGGTCCGGGGGCTACACCTTC	CAWSPPGSGGYTF
once	TRBV6-1	-	TRBJ1-5	TGTGCCAGCAGTCTTAAATGGAAGAGCAATCAGCCCCAGCATTTT	CASSLKWKSNQPQHF
-	TRBV5-1	TRBD1	TRBJ2-4	TGCGCCAGCAGCTTTACACAGGGGGCCCTAGCCAAAAACATTCAGTACTTC	CASSFTQGALAKNIQYF
-	TRBV29-1	-	TRBJ2-6	TGCAGCGTTTGGGGGATTACATCTGGGGCCAACGTCCTGACTTTC	CSVWGITSGANVLTF
many	TRBV12-3/TRBV12-4	-	TRBJ1-2	TGTGCCAGCAGTCTCATTGACTATGGCTACACCTTC	CASSLIDYGYTF
-	TRBV6-5	-	TRBJ2-5	TGTGCCAGCAAGTTTGGGGAGACCCAGTACTTC	CASKFGETQYF
-	TRBV3-1	TRBD1	TRBJ1-1	TGTGCCAGCAGCCACTCCCGGGACAGGCGAATGAACACTGAAGCTTTCTTT	CASSHSRDRRMNTEAFF
few	TRBV30	-	TRBJ1-1	TGTGCCTGGAGTGTAAAGGCGGGGCCCAAAGCTTTCTTT	CAWSVKAGPKAFF
many	TRBV28	-	TRBJ1-1	TGTGCCAGCAGTTTATATGGGGAAATGAACACTGAAGCTTTCTTT	CASSLYGEMNTEAFF
many	TRBV20-1	-	TRBJ1-5	TGCAGTGCCAAACCGGCAGGGTACAATCAGCCCCAGCATTTT	CSAKPAGYNQPQHF
-	TRBV2	-	TRBJ2-5	TGTGCCAGCATCGCGGACCCCGGTTGGGAGACCCAGTACTTC	CASIADPGWETQYF
-	TRBV11-1	-	TRBJ2-7	TGTGCCAGCAGCTTAGATGGGGGCCTTGGCGAGCAGTACTTC	CASSLDGGLGEQYF
once	TRBV6-1	-	TRBJ1-1	TGTGCCAGCAGGCCAAACCCAGGGTTACCGAGCACTGAAGCTTTCTTT	CASRPNPGLPSTEAFF
few	TRBV2	TRBD1	TRBJ1-2	TGTGCCAGCAGGACCACAGGGGGCGAAGGCTATGGCTACACCTTC	CASRTTGGEGYGYTF
-	TRBV10-3	-	TRBJ2-7	TGTGCCATCAGTGAGCCGGGGGGCAGAGACTACGAGCAGTACTTC	CAISEPGGRDYEQYF
-	TRBV6-2/TRBV6-3	-	TRBJ2-5	TGTGCCAGCAGTAACGCCCCCGGGGCGGGAGAGACCCAGTACTTC	CASSNAPGAGETQYF
many	TRBV2	-	TRBJ1-1	TGTGCCAGCAGTAACGGGTTGTGGGGCGCTGAAGCTTTCTTT	CASSNGLWGAEAFF